The source of this T cell receptor beta chain is a study of cytomegalovirus exposure and HLA in healthy donors. Overall study findings and caveats: Sequences of the TCR beta chain were said to predict the HLA-A and HLA-B alleles of most subjects accurately. TCR beta chain V- and J-gene trimming was linked, in a later analysis, to a missense variant in DCLRE1C.

PCR employed 60 Vbeta and 13 Jbeta primers. Assay used: immunoSEQ multiplex PCR; TCRdb lists only in-frame clones, some missing. The top ten hold 22% of the sample, which has about 110,000 clones, about four fifths seen once. The V end was cut by 5 bases, the J end by 3 bases, with 10 bases between. The CDR3 is 12 residues long. Germline V gene sequence: CDR1 SQVTM, CDR2 ANQGSEA. On this clone: The antigen is not known.

Material: PBMCs. The receptor's source is a man younger than 45 in good health and CMV-seropositive. The rearrangement uses TRBV29-1 and TRBJ1-2, with a possible D match to TRBD1 (5 bases). The CDR3 nucleotides read TGCAGCGTTTCGCAGGGCGACTATGGCTACACCTTC. This sequence encodes CSVSQGDYGYTF. Full variable domain (rest looked up from reference TRBV29-1 and TRBJ1-2): SAVISQKPSRDICQRGTSLTIQCQVDSQVTMMFWYRQQPGQSLTLIATANQGSEATYESGFVIDKFPISRPNLTFSTLTVSNMSPEDSSIYLCSVSQGDYGYTFGSGTRLTVV.